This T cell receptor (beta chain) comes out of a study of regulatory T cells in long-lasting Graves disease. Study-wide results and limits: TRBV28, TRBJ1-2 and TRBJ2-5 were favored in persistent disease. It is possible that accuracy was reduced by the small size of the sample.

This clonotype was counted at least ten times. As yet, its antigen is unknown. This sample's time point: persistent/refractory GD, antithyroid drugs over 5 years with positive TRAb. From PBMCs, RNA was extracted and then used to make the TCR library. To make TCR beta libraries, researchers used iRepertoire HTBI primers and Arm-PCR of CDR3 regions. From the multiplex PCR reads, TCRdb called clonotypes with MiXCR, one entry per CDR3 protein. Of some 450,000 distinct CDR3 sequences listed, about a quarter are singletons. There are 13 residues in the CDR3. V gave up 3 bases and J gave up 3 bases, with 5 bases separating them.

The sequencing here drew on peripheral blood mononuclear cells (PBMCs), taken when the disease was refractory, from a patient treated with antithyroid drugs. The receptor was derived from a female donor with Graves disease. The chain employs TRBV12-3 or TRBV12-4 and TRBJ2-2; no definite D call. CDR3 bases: TGTGCCAGCAGTTTCCGTTACACCGGGGAGCTGTTTTTT. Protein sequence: CASSFRYTGELFF.